These 14 T cell receptor beta chains were all obtained from the same sample, sequenced in a study of T cells after yellow fever vaccination. TCRdb reanalysed the 5' RACE reads using MiXCR and keeps one entry per CDR3 protein. This table has 500,000 to 650,000 distinct CDR3 sequences, about a sixth appearing once. The sample was PBMCs, taken about 5 days after the first yellow fever vaccination. The receptors were gathered from a man aged 18 to 29 who received the YFV17D yellow fever vaccine.

The rearrangement uses TRBV6-1 and TRBJ2-1; D may be TRBD1 (6 bases). V was shortened by 4 bases and J by 9 bases, with 10 bases between the two germline ends. CDR1 is MNHNS, CDR2 SASEGT, per germline. CDR3 length equals 12 residues. Here the CDR3 reads CASSGNRVEQFF. The CDR3 bases are TGTGCCAGCAGTGGTAACAGGGTTGAGCAGTTCTTC.

This clonotype was seen repeatedly, ten times or more. J is TRBJ2-1 and V is TRBV6-5; 14 nucleotides line up with TRBD2. Germline assignment: CDR1 MNHEY and CDR2 SVGAGI. Trimming at V came to 2 bases and at J to 7 bases, leaving 1 base not matched to a gene. The CDR3 is 15 amino acids. CDR3 sequence reads: CASSYGTSGGNEQFF. For the CDR3, the DNA is TGTGCCAGCAGTTACGGGACTAGCGGGGGTAATGAGCAGTTCTTC.

This clonotype was seen more than once but under ten times. The J gene is TRBJ2-1, the V gene TRBV5-8, with TRBD2 matching 11 bases. Per the germline V gene, CDR1 is SGHTS and CDR2 is YDEGEE. J was trimmed by 5 bases and V by 2 bases; bases with no gene match: 3. The CDR3 runs to 15 residues. The CDR3 loop is CASSFGLAGDNEQFF. The DNA for the CDR3 is TGTGCCAGCAGCTTCGGACTAGCGGGTGACAATGAGCAGTTCTTC.

V is TRBV20-1 and J is TRBJ2-3; no definite D call. CDR3 length: 16 residues. CDR1 and CDR2 (germline): DFQATT, SNEGSKA (reference sequence). Trimming left V 7 bases short and J 0 bases short, with 20 bases between. The CDR3 region is CSVPKDRQYSTDTQYF. CDR3 coding DNA: TGCAGTGTTCCTAAGGACCGTCAGTATAGCACAGATACGCAGTATTTT.

This clonotype was found a few times. This chain uses TRBV4-1 with TRBJ1-5; 7 nucleotides align to TRBD1. J lost 4 bases, V lost 4 bases, and 16 bases had no gene match. Germline values: CDR1 MGHRA, CDR2 YSYEKL. The CDR3 has 18 amino acids. CDR3 sequence reads: CASSPPPGGQALNQPQHF. The CDR3, as DNA: TGCGCCAGCAGCCCCCCCCCGGGCGGACAGGCGCTAAATCAGCCCCAGCATTTT.

The genes are TRBV7-8 and TRBJ2-7, with D unresolved. The CDR3 covers 13 residues. Trimming removed 5 bases from V and 6 bases from J, with 14 bases in between. Germline V CDR1 and CDR2: SGHVS, FQNEAQ. The CDR3 loop is CASSLVPGGEQYV. The CDR3 bases are TGTGCCAGCAGCCTGGTACCTGGCGGCGAGCAGTACGTC.

In this sample, this clonotype turned up a few times. J is TRBJ2-6 and V is TRBV6-2 or TRBV6-3, with a weak D call TRBD1 (6 bases). Trimming took off 6 bases at V and 0 bases at J, with 21 bases between the two ends. The germline gives CDR1 MNHEY, CDR2 SVGEGT. The CDR3 sequence is 19 residues long. As DNA, the CDR3 is TGTGCCAGCAGCACCGACAGGCTATTAGCGCACTCTGGGGCCAACGTCCTGACTTTC. This translates into CASSTDRLLAHSGANVLTF.

The chain employs TRBV12-3 or TRBV12-4 and TRBJ2-5; 7 bases fit TRBD1. The length of the CDR3 is 15 residues. V was clipped by 6 bases and J by 2 bases; unmatched bases: 9. CDR3 sequence: CASSPRDSSQETQYF. CDR3 DNA: TGTGCCAGCAGCCCTCGGGACAGCAGTCAAGAGACCCAGTACTTC.

The CDR3 loop reads CTISLELRALQIPDTQYF. The CDR3 DNA is TGTACCATCAGTTTAGAACTGAGAGCGTTACAGATCCCAGATACGCAGTATTTT. The chain combines TRBV12-3 or TRBV12-4 with TRBJ2-3; D remains ambiguous. This CDR3 region has 18 residues.

The rearrangement links TRBV5-4 to TRBJ2-7; the D gene is possibly TRBD1 (6 bases). The V gene lost 4 bases and the J gene lost 5 bases, with 19 bases spanning the gap. The CDR3 has 15 amino acids. Germline assignment: CDR1 SGHNT and CDR2 YYREEE (reference sequence). The CDR3: CASSPYPTGRDEQYV. CDR3 bases: TGTGCCAGCAGCCCCTACCCGACAGGCCGCGACGAGCAGTACGTC.

This clonotype has only a few counts. The rearrangement joins TRBV6-2 or TRBV6-3 to TRBJ1-5; no definite D call. The CDR3 totals 15 residues. Trimming pared 6 bases from V and 0 bases from J, leaving 12 bases between. Germline values: CDR1 MNHEY, CDR2 SVGEGT. CDR3 protein: CASRNPRYSNQPQHF. CDR3 in DNA: TGTGCCAGCAGAAACCCGCGGTATAGCAATCAGCCCCAGCATTTT.

At least ten counts were recorded for this clonotype. The chain joins TRBV20-1 to TRBJ1-2, with a tentative D call TRBD1 (5 bases). The CDR3 length is 15 residues. Germline V gives CDR1 DFQATT, CDR2 SNEGSKA (reference sequence). V lost 5 bases and J lost 2, with 18 bases in between. For the CDR3, the DNA is TGCAGTGCTTTTCCAAACCCCGGGACCAACTATGGCTACACCTTC. This gives the protein CSAFPNPGTNYGYTF.

This clonotype was detected a few times. CDR3 DNA sequence: TGCAGCGTTGAACTAGCTAACTACAATGAGCAGTTCTTC. Protein sequence: CSVELANYNEQFF. The chain recombines TRBV29-1 with TRBJ2-1; TRBD2 is a possible D gene (5 bases). V was clipped by 2 bases and J by 3 bases, with 8 bases between them. Germline CDR1 reads SQVTM; CDR2 reads ANQGSEA. The CDR3 extends over 13 amino acids.

This clonotype was seen ten or more times. This chain uses TRBV12-3 or TRBV12-4 with TRBJ2-3, with a possible D match to TRBD2 (6 bases). Deletions cut 6 bases from V and 3 bases from J, with 16 bases between. This CDR3 has 15 amino acids. The CDR3 DNA reads TGTGCCAGCAGCCCCGGGGCGGGGTTGACAGATACGCAGTATTTT. Encoded protein: CASSPGAGLTDTQYF.